This T cell receptor beta chain was recorded in a study of PD-1 blockade in mismatch repair-deficient tumors. Study as a whole: Patients had approximately 13 mismatch repair-deficient cancer types, all previously treated and progressing.

General study results and limits: After pembrolizumab, tumor-resident clones rose rapidly, then generally contracted before radiologic responses.

Comments on this clone: No antigen is known for it.

The data were produced by immunoSEQ multiplex PCR, yet TCRdb's version contains in-frame clones alone and is incomplete. The top ten hold approximately 12% of the sample, which has around 130,000 clones, around nine tenths seen once. V was pared by 4 bases and J by 4 bases, with 15 bases between. Germline loops: CDR1 SEHNR, CDR2 FQNEAQ (reference sequence). This CDR3 has 15 residues. All patients were mismatch repair deficient, assessed by either PCR or immunohistochemistry. A few pembrolizumab responders had their TCRs sequenced. The TCR was taken from an adult with mismatch repair-deficient cancer. The sample in question was peripheral blood, obtained almost 74 weeks after starting pembrolizumab. The rearrangement joins TRBV7-9 to TRBJ2-3; D gene unclear. The CDR3 nucleotides are TGTGCCAGCAGCTCCCAGACCGGATGGGCAGATACGCAGTATTTT. The encoded protein is CASSSQTGWADTQYF. The variable domain in full, completed from reference TRBV7-9 and TRBJ2-3, reads DTGVSQNPRHKITKRGQNVTFRCDPISEHNRLYWYRQTLGQGPEFLTYFQNEAQLEKSRLLSDRFSAERPKGSFSTLEIQRTEQGDSAMYLCASSSQTGWADTQYFGPGTRLTVL.